The T cell receptor beta chain under discussion was sequenced for a study of Ad26.COV2.S vaccination and SARS-CoV-2 variants. Looking at the study overall: Dosing was one shot or two shots 56 days apart.

The treatment is: about 20 received Ad26.COV2.S at low or high dose, single or two shots; a few received placebo; per-sample allocation not given. The samples date from day 63 after the first vaccine or placebo injection. Sequencing was performed with immunoSEQ multiplex PCR; in TCRdb, only in-frame clones are kept and a portion is missing. Among 300,000 to 450,000 clones listed, roughly 85% were seen once. Comments on this clone: The antigen is unknown. In the same sample, other DNA sequences code for this CDR3.

This CDR3 has 16 residues. Trimming pared 0 bases from V and 0 bases from J, leaving 9 bases between. Germline V gene data show CDR1 as SGHRS and CDR2 as YFSETQ. Points from the study as a whole: Reportedly, spike-specific CD8+ and CD4+ T cell responses achieved substantial breadth once vaccination had taken place.

Sequencing was performed on peripheral blood, taken in a trial of Ad26.COV2.S vaccine versus placebo. The chain joins TRBV5-1 to TRBJ2-2; perhaps TRBD2 as D (5 bases). This receptor was identified in a person between 18 and 59 years old who received the Ad26.COV2.S COVID-19 vaccine or a placebo. The CDR3 DNA follows: TGCGCCAGCAGCTTGGGGAGGTCAGCGAACACCGGGGAGCTGTTTTTT. Residues: CASSLGRSANTGELFF.